The rows below give T cell receptor beta chains drawn from one sample of a study of patients and donors after allogeneic stem cell transplantation. TCRdb fed the RT-PCR reads into MiXCR, producing one record per CDR3 protein. This table holds about 160,000 distinct CDR3 sequences, about two fifths found once. The sequenced sample was blood, either unsorted or a sorted T cell fraction (not recorded which). These receptors were taken from a human donor who was either an allogeneic HSCT recipient or a stem cell or donor lymphocyte infusion donor (not recorded which). It is not recorded whose cells these are; they may come from a transplant donor. Each CDR3 is given with its conserved first and last residue.

CDR3 protein: CASSWEGRGDTQYF
J gene: TRBJ2-3
V gene: TRBV28

CDR3 protein: CASSPVRPPLDF
J gene: TRBJ2-1
V gene: TRBV7-2

CDR3 protein: CASSLKGDLGTGELFF
J gene: TRBJ2-2
V gene: TRBV5-4

CDR3 protein: CASSLEAAGGRETQYF
J gene: TRBJ2-5
V gene: TRBV27

CDR3 protein: CASSLGLGGYNEQFF
J gene: TRBJ2-1
V gene: TRBV5-1

CDR3 protein: CASSPTNAEQFF
J gene: TRBJ2-1
V gene: TRBV12-3/TRBV12-4

CDR3 protein: CASSPGTGKETQYF
J gene: TRBJ2-5
V gene: TRBV5-1

CDR3 protein: CASTLEGAPGYTF
J gene: TRBJ1-2
V gene: TRBV12-3/TRBV12-4

CDR3 protein: CASSQDQPDTQYF
J gene: TRBJ2-3
V gene: TRBV4-3

CDR3 protein: CASSPGQGFDGYTF
J gene: TRBJ1-2
V gene: TRBV11-2

CDR3 protein: CSGGDRHGELFF
J gene: TRBJ1-4
V gene: TRBV29-1

CDR3 protein: CASTRTGANVLTF
J gene: TRBJ2-6
V gene: TRBV9

CDR3 protein: CASGPLEVNQPQHF
J gene: TRBJ1-5
V gene: TRBV6-2/TRBV6-3

CDR3 protein: CASSYSMGSNTQYF
J gene: TRBJ2-3
V gene: TRBV6-6

CDR3 protein: CAWSSSQRYTF
J gene: TRBJ1-2
V gene: TRBV30

CDR3 protein: CASSFASLYGYTF
J gene: TRBJ1-2
V gene: TRBV5-1

CDR3 protein: CASSYSPVASGDRTDTQYF
J gene: TRBJ2-3
V gene: TRBV6-5

CDR3 protein: CASTPPGGHYGYTF
J gene: TRBJ1-2
V gene: TRBV4-2

CDR3 protein: CASSFGQGETEAFF
J gene: TRBJ1-1
V gene: TRBV12-3/TRBV12-4

CDR3 protein: CASSPTLGQQGNSPLHF
J gene: TRBJ1-6
V gene: TRBV28

CDR3 protein: CSARDNTDTQYF
J gene: TRBJ2-3
V gene: TRBV20-1

CDR3 protein: CASTGTGVGGTEAFF
J gene: TRBJ1-1
V gene: TRBV13

CDR3 protein: CASSQDPSGQPQHF
J gene: TRBJ1-5
V gene: TRBV3-1

CDR3 protein: CASSSRVTLPQETQYF
J gene: TRBJ2-5
V gene: TRBV27

CDR3 protein: CASSQDRETTYEQYF
J gene: TRBJ2-7
V gene: TRBV4-3

CDR3 protein: CASSLLDFRTTDTQYF
J gene: TRBJ2-3
V gene: TRBV12-3/TRBV12-4

CDR3 protein: CASSQQPQHF
J gene: TRBJ1-5
V gene: TRBV4-2

CDR3 protein: CASSQPTRAHGGNEQFF
J gene: TRBJ2-1
V gene: TRBV4-1

CDR3 protein: CASSSDRMNTEAFF
J gene: TRBJ1-1
V gene: TRBV5-1

CDR3 protein: CASSHTDYGYTF
J gene: TRBJ1-2
V gene: TRBV12-3/TRBV12-4

CDR3 protein: CASSPGTGGVMSTEAFF
J gene: TRBJ1-1
V gene: TRBV7-9

CDR3 protein: CASSLGFGLGGNQPQHF
J gene: TRBJ1-5
V gene: TRBV5-1

CDR3 protein: CSARQGYEQFF
J gene: TRBJ2-1
V gene: TRBV20-1

CDR3 protein: CASSQAASGGSNEQFF
J gene: TRBJ2-1
V gene: TRBV4-3

CDR3 protein: CASRPRSGALGHEQFF
J gene: TRBJ2-1
V gene: TRBV3-1

CDR3 protein: CSAHRLGLAETDTQYF
J gene: TRBJ2-3
V gene: TRBV20-1

CDR3 protein: CASSMTGAKNIQYF
J gene: TRBJ2-4
V gene: TRBV5-6

CDR3 protein: CASSLISGGVGNEQFF
J gene: TRBJ2-1
V gene: TRBV27

CDR3 protein: CASSPSPGTGYTIYF
J gene: TRBJ1-3
V gene: TRBV12-3/TRBV12-4

CDR3 protein: CAIGGGGATDTQYF
J gene: TRBJ2-3
V gene: TRBV10-3

CDR3 protein: CASSPSGTGAPTDTQYF
J gene: TRBJ2-3
V gene: TRBV4-1

CDR3 protein: CASSSGTGNTEAFF
J gene: TRBJ1-1
V gene: TRBV6-5

CDR3 protein: CASSFILGGANVLTF
J gene: TRBJ2-6
V gene: TRBV5-1

CDR3 protein: CASSVDRAGNEQFF
J gene: TRBJ2-1
V gene: TRBV9

CDR3 protein: CASTEGFDEKLFF
J gene: TRBJ1-4
V gene: TRBV12-3/TRBV12-4

CDR3 protein: CASSEGRTEAFF
J gene: TRBJ1-1
V gene: TRBV6-6

CDR3 protein: CASSDLGLAQGEQYF
J gene: TRBJ2-7
V gene: TRBV6-1

CDR3 protein: CASRSGTGPGYTF
J gene: TRBJ1-2
V gene: TRBV12-3/TRBV12-4

CDR3 protein: CASSQVLETISNYGYTF
J gene: TRBJ1-2
V gene: TRBV4-1

CDR3 protein: CAIRGGQPEAFF
J gene: TRBJ1-1
V gene: TRBV10-3

CDR3 protein: CASSRGTSGGTDTQYF
J gene: TRBJ2-3
V gene: TRBV6-5

CDR3 protein: CASSRSSGTPNTEAFF
J gene: TRBJ1-1
V gene: TRBV5-4

CDR3 protein: CASSLARDGDFNYGYTF
J gene: TRBJ1-2
V gene: TRBV7-8

CDR3 protein: CASSHNTEAFF
J gene: TRBJ1-1
V gene: TRBV6-5

CDR3 protein: CASSFGSFGNQPQHF
J gene: TRBJ1-5
V gene: TRBV12-3/TRBV12-4

CDR3 protein: CSAQGRYEQYF
J gene: TRBJ2-7
V gene: TRBV20-1

CDR3 protein: CASSSARGGQNYGYTF
J gene: TRBJ1-2
V gene: TRBV5-5

CDR3 protein: CASSFRANTGELFF
J gene: TRBJ2-2
V gene: TRBV5-1

CDR3 protein: CASSQRTAATYNSPLHF
J gene: TRBJ1-6
V gene: TRBV4-3

CDR3 protein: CATSGPSRKLFF
J gene: TRBJ1-4
V gene: TRBV24-1